Listed below are T cell receptor beta chains from one sample, sequenced in a study of HIV-infected children after antiretroviral therapy interruption. In TCRdb, the 3' RACE reads were re-called with MiXCR into one record per CDR3 protein. The table includes roughly 15,000 distinct CDR3 sequences, about 3.7% detected once. Sequencing was performed on CD45RA+ CD4+ T cells from PBMCs, taken from a donor given antiretroviral therapy, either interrupted or continuous. The source of these receptors is a child aged 2-17 years with HIV. CDR3s include the opening cysteine and the closing phenylalanine or tryptophan. A D gene is named only where the DNA matches it firmly. Clone size appears in some rows only: once, few, many, or a class for an expanded clone.

>TRBV19|TRBJ1-6|medium-sized|.
TGTGCCAGTAGTATCCAGGATTCTAATTCACCCCTCCACTTT
CASSIQDSNSPLHF
>TRBV11-2|TRBJ2-7|many|TRBD2
TGTGCCAGCAGCCTTATTCATAGCGGGAGATTCCCCTACGAGCAGTACTTC
CASSLIHSGRFPYEQYF
>TRBV19|TRBJ2-7|many|.
TGTGCCAGCAGTTTGGACATTTATGAACAGTACTTC
CASSLDIYEQYF
>TRBV3-1|TRBJ1-1|many|.
TGTGCCAGCAGCCAGACGGCTAACACTGAAGCTTTCTTT
CASSQTANTEAFF
>TRBV7-3|TRBJ2-2|many|.
TGTGCCAGCAGCTTAATTCGGCCCAGGGGCCCCGGGGAGCTGTTTTTT
CASSLIRPRGPGELFF
>TRBV3-1|TRBJ2-7|medium-sized|.
TGTGCCAGCAGCCAAGAGATCTATCGGGCCCTCTCCTACGAGCAGTACTTC
CASSQEIYRALSYEQYF
>TRBV6-1|TRBJ2-7|many|.
TGTGCCAGCAGTGAAGGACAGCCGAGCTCCTACGAGCAGTACTTC
CASSEGQPSSYEQYF
>TRBV11-3|TRBJ2-2|many|TRBD2
TGTGCCAGCAGCTTAGGACCTAGCGGGGTTTCCGGGGAGCTGTTTTTT
CASSLGPSGVSGELFF
>TRBV11-2|TRBJ2-1|many|.
TGTGCCAGCAGCCCCCCTGCTGAGCAGTTCTTC
CASSPPAEQFF
>TRBV29-1|TRBJ1-2|many|TRBD1
TGCAGCGTTGGCGGACAGGTTGCGAGGGGCTACACCTTC
CSVGGQVARGYTF
>TRBV7-2|TRBJ2-7|many|TRBD1
TGTGCCAGCAGTCCTGCCAGGGGGACCTACGAGCAGTACTTC
CASSPARGTYEQYF
>TRBV28|TRBJ2-7|.|.
TGTGCCAGCAGTCCCGGACAGAATTGGGACTACGAGCAGTACTTC
CASSPGQNWDYEQYF
>TRBV19|TRBJ2-1|few|TRBD1
TGTGCCAGTAGTATTCTGGGGGGACAGGGGCGGCGAGAGCAGTTCTTC
CASSILGGQGRREQFF
>TRBV6-5|TRBJ2-3|.|.
TGTGCCAGCAGTTACCAGCAGTACGGTAGCACAGATACGCAGTATTTT
CASSYQQYGSTDTQYF
>TRBV10-1|TRBJ1-2|many|.
TGCGCCAGCAGGAGATGGGACCACCCTGCCGGCTACACCTTC
CASRRWDHPAGYTF
>TRBV5-1|TRBJ1-1|many|TRBD1
TGCGCCAGCAGCAGGGACAGGGGTGGCACTGAAGCTTTCTTT
CASSRDRGGTEAFF
>TRBV2|TRBJ2-7|.|.
TGTGCCAGCAGTTTCGACAGGCACTACGAGCAGTACTTC
CASSFDRHYEQYF
>TRBV12-3/TRBV12-4|TRBJ1-3|medium-sized|.
TGTGCCAGCAGCTGGGAAAGGGGCGGAAACACCATATATTTT
CASSWERGGNTIYF
>TRBV19|TRBJ2-5|many|.
TGTGCCAGTAACCGGGGACGGGAGGAGACCCAGTACTTC
CASNRGREETQYF
>TRBV19|TRBJ1-5|many|TRBD1
TGTGCCACCCGACTATCCGGACAGGGATGGGGTGGGCAGCATTTT
CATRLSGQGWGGQHF
>TRBV12-3/TRBV12-4|TRBJ2-7|.|.
TGTGCCAGCAGCGGGACGGGGCCCTACGAGCAGTACTTC
CASSGTGPYEQYF
>TRBV3-1|TRBJ2-1|many|TRBD2
TGTGCCAGCAGCCGAATGGGTAGCGGGGTTGATGAGCAGTTCTTC
CASSRMGSGVDEQFF
>TRBV7-4|TRBJ1-5|many|.
TGTGCCAGCAGCCTCAGACAGGCGACGCATTTT
CASSLRQATHF
>TRBV7-2|TRBJ2-1|many|TRBD2
TGTGCCAGCAGCTTCTACGCAGCGGGGGGGACTGAGCAGTTCTTC
CASSFYAAGGTEQFF
>TRBV29-1|TRBJ2-7|many|.
TGCAGCGTTGCGCCAGGGGAACGAGAGCAGTACTTC
CSVAPGEREQYF
>TRBV30|TRBJ1-5|many|.
TGTGCCTTCGACAGTGCCTTAGGTCAGCCCCAGCATTTT
CAFDSALGQPQHF
>TRBV20-1|TRBJ1-5|many|.
TGCAGTGCTAGAGGAGGAGGGACACATAGCAATCAGCCCCAGCATTTT
CSARGGGTHSNQPQHF
>TRBV11-2|TRBJ2-1|many|TRBD1
TGTGCCAGCAGTCATGCCGGGACAGGCAACAATGAGCAGTTCTTC
CASSHAGTGNNEQFF
>TRBV12-3/TRBV12-4|TRBJ1-2|many|.
TGTGCCAGCAGTCCCCAGGGAACTGGCTACACCTTC
CASSPQGTGYTF
>TRBV10-3|TRBJ1-6|few|.
TGTGCCATCAGTGACGAGGGTTCCTATAATTCACCCCTCCACTTT
CAISDEGSYNSPLHF
>TRBV5-6|TRBJ1-2|many|.
TGTGCCAGCATCATTGCCAATCGGAACTATGGCTACACCTTC
CASIIANRNYGYTF
>TRBV4-2|TRBJ2-3|many|.
TGTGCCAGCAGCCAAAAGGGGGAAAACACCTTGTACTTT
CASSQKGENTLYF
>TRBV12-3/TRBV12-4|TRBJ1-2|.|.
TGTGCCAGCAGTTTAGACACAAACTATGGCTACACCTTC
CASSLDTNYGYTF
>TRBV11-3|TRBJ1-1|few|.
TGTGCCAGCAGCCACGGGAACGGACAGAACACTGAAGCTTTCTTT
CASSHGNGQNTEAFF
>TRBV28|TRBJ2-2|many|TRBD1
TGTGCCAGCAGTCCAGGATCGACAGGGACGAACACCGGGGAGCTGTTTTTT
CASSPGSTGTNTGELFF
>TRBV13|TRBJ2-7|many|TRBD1
TGTGCCAGCAGCTTGGACAGGGACCCCTACGAGCAGTACTTC
CASSLDRDPYEQYF
>TRBV2|TRBJ2-1|many|TRBD2
TGTGCCAGCAGTGAGTTTCAAGCGGGGGGTGAGCAGTTCTTC
CASSEFQAGGEQFF
>TRBV20-1|TRBJ2-7|many|TRBD2
TGCAGTGTTGGGGGGACTAGCTCCTACGAGCAGTACTTC
CSVGGTSSYEQYF
>TRBV29-1|TRBJ1-5|many|TRBD1
TGCAGATCGACAGGGAAAGGTCAGCCCCAGCATTTT
CRSTGKGQPQHF
>TRBV6-5|TRBJ2-4|medium-sized|TRBD2
TGTGCCAGCAGTTACTCCGGGGGGAACATTCAGTACTTC
CASSYSGGNIQYF
>TRBV29-1|TRBJ2-7|many|.
TGCAGCGTTTGGGGACCCTACGAGCAGTACTTC
CSVWGPYEQYF
>TRBV6-6|TRBJ2-1|medium-sized|.
TGTGCCAGCGGTCTCCGGGACTGGGGGTATGCTGAGCAGTTCTTC
CASGLRDWGYAEQFF
>TRBV19|TRBJ1-5|many|.
TGTGCCAGTAGTATTGGTCCCAGTGCAGGGACTTCCAATCAGCCCCAGCATTTT
CASSIGPSAGTSNQPQHF